Included here is one T cell receptor (beta chain) sequence, with context. CDR1 and CDR2 from the germline V gene are LNHDA and SQIVND (reference sequence). The CDR3 has 16 residues. V dropped 3 bases and J dropped 3 bases, with 15 bases sitting between them. How the authors handled the data: By means of reference gene primer amplification, nucleated cell counts were estimated. The assay was immunoSEQ multiplex PCR, and TCRdb's table has in-frame clones only and misses some. V and J calls and clone size follow that table, whereas D and trimming were derived from the DNA. The sample contains approximately 170,000 clones, 80% to 90% of which appear only once. This specimen comes from a study of blood T cell repertoires in COVID-19. Study overall: COVID-19 samples from acute and convalescent phases originated in the United States, Italy and Spain.

The V gene is TRBV19, the J gene TRBJ1-5, with D perhaps matching TRBD1 (6 bases). This TCR came from a woman between 50 and 59 years old in a cohort exposed to, infected with or recovered from COVID-19 (not recorded which). Sequencing used PBMCs or T cells enriched from blood (not recorded which). The CDR3 reads CASSMDRQAYNQPQHF. The CDR3 DNA is TGTGCCAGTAGTATGGACCGACAGGCGTACAATCAGCCCCAGCATTTT.